A single sample gave rise to the 22 T cell receptor beta chains below, sequenced in a study of blood T cell repertoires in COVID-19. Profiled with immunoSEQ multiplex PCR; TCRdb holds only in-frame clones, not every one. The sample shows about 82,000 clones, 75% to 85% of them seen only once. The material sequenced was peripheral blood. These TCRs come from a woman aged 40 to 50 with active or convalescent COVID-19.

This clone was found a few times. V and J are TRBV27 and TRBJ2-7; 11 nucleotides agree with TRBD2. Trimming took 3 bases from V and 1 from J; bases not matched to a gene: 5. Germline V gene data show CDR1 as MNHEY and CDR2 as SMNVEV (reference sequence). CDR3 size: 16 residues. The CDR3 DNA sequence: TGTGCCAGCAGTTTTTCGGGACTAGCGGAATCCTACGAGCAGTACTTC. Residues: CASSFSGLAESYEQYF.

Only a few counts were recorded for this clone. This rearrangement joins TRBV4-2 to TRBJ1-2; 9 bases are a match to TRBD1. Germline values: CDR1 LGHNA, CDR2 YNFKEQ. The CDR3 has 16 residues. J lost 4 bases, V lost 4 bases, and 10 bases had no gene match. CDR3 residues: CASSPRDRALSYGYTF. CDR3 DNA: TGTGCCAGCAGCCCCAGGGACAGGGCGCTCTCCTATGGCTACACCTTC.

The chain employs TRBV6-2 or TRBV6-3 and TRBJ1-1; no clear D. The V end lost 5 bases, the J end lost 8 bases, and 15 bases lay between the germline ends. The germline gives CDR1 MNHEY, CDR2 SVGEGT. CDR3 size: 13 residues. The CDR3 spells CASSGLPGREAFF. As DNA, the CDR3 is TGTGCCAGCAGTGGACTACCGGGAAGGGAAGCTTTCTTT.

This clone has just a few counts. The V and J genes are TRBV29-1 and TRBJ1-2; 11 bases fit TRBD1. Germline CDR1 SQVTM, CDR2 ANQGSEA. The CDR3 is made up of 13 amino acids. Germline trimming cut 3 bases from V and 7 bases from J; bases unmatched to any gene: 4. As DNA, the CDR3 is TGCAGCGTTGACGAGGACAGGGGGCTTGGCTACACCTTC. Translated: CSVDEDRGLGYTF. Looking up the rest from reference TRBV29-1 and TRBJ1-2 gives the full variable domain: SAVISQKPSRDICQRGTSLTIQCQVDSQVTMMFWYRQQPGQSLTLIATANQGSEATYESGFVIDKFPISRPNLTFSTLTVSNMSPEDSSIYLCSVDEDRGLGYTFGSGTRLTVV.

This clone appeared once. The chain employs TRBV11-2 and TRBJ2-3; D is ambiguous. V shed 4 bases and J shed 1 base, with 15 bases lying between them. Per germline, CDR1 SGHAT and CDR2 FQNNGV. This CDR3 spans 16 amino acids. The CDR3 DNA sequence: TGTGCCAGCAGCTCGGGTACAATTCTGGGCACAGATACGCAGTATTTT. The encoded protein is CASSSGTILGTDTQYF.

The sample holds one count of this clone. The rearrangement joins TRBV7-8 to TRBJ1-1; 8 bases fit TRBD1. This CDR3 is 14 amino acids long. Losses at the gene ends were 5 bases for V and 5 bases for J; bases not matched to a gene: 7. Germline-derived CDR1 and CDR2 are SGHVS and FQNEAQ. The CDR3 DNA is TGTGCCAGCAGCCGGACAGGGATTCTGACTGAAGCTTTCTTT. It translates to CASSRTGILTEAFF.

The chain uses TRBV5-1 and TRBJ2-5; 9 bases map to TRBD2. V shed 5 bases, J shed 2 bases, and the junction held 10 bases outside the gene matches. Germline assignment: CDR1 SGHRS and CDR2 YFSETQ. This CDR3 region has 16 residues. DNA for the CDR3: TGCGCCAGCAGAGCGGGGGCTAGCGGGGCTCAAGAGACCCAGTACTTC. Its protein product is CASRAGASGAQETQYF. Full variable domain (outside the CDR3, taken from reference TRBV5-1 and TRBJ2-5): KAGVTQTPRYLIKTRGQQVTLSCSPISGHRSVSWYQQTPGQGLQFLFEYFSETQRNKGNFPGRFSGRQFSNSRSEMNVSTLELGDSALYLCASRAGASGAQETQYFGPGTRLLVL.

J is TRBJ2-7 and V is TRBV11-3; no firm D call. CDR3 length: 14 amino acids. Germline CDR1 is SGHNT and CDR2 is YENEEA. V was clipped by 1 base and J by 1 base, with 8 bases between them. DNA of the CDR3: TGTGCCAGCAGCTTAGTGCAGTTTTCCTACGAGCAGTACTTC. Amino acids: CASSLVQFSYEQYF.

This clone was recorded a few times. J is TRBJ2-7 and V is TRBV28; D may be TRBD1 (5 bases). This CDR3 has 15 residues. CDR1 and CDR2 from the germline V gene are MDHEN and SYDVKM. The V end lost 3 bases, the J end lost 3 bases, and 15 bases lay between the germline ends. The CDR3 DNA reads TGTGCCAGCAGTTTTTCGTCAGGGCACTTCTACGAGCAGTACTTC. Translating gives CASSFSSGHFYEQYF.

This sequence joins TRBV29-1 and TRBJ2-1; 8 bases map to TRBD1. Germline CDR1 and CDR2: SQVTM and ANQGSEA. The V segment lost 5 bases and the J segment 8 bases; nucleotides outside the gene matches: 8. The CDR3 sequence is 13 residues long. This CDR3 reads CSVTGGVLYEQFF. The DNA for the CDR3 is TGCAGCGTTACAGGGGGTGTCTTGTATGAGCAGTTCTTC.

This clone has more than one count but fewer than ten. The chain links TRBV2 to TRBJ1-3, with D possibly being TRBD1 (5 bases). Germline CDR1 is SNHLY and CDR2 is FYNNEI. The CDR3 runs to 14 residues. V gave up 8 bases and J gave up 4 bases, with 15 bases separating them. CDR3 DNA: TGTGCCAGCTCTGGGGGGTTATTCGGAAACACCATATATTTT. Its protein product is CASSGGLFGNTIYF. The full variable domain, its missing parts supplied by reference TRBV2 and TRBJ1-3, is EPEVTQTPSHQVTQMGQEVILRCVPISNHLYFYWYRQILGQKVEFLVSFYNNEISEKSEIFDDQFSVERPDGSNFTLKIRSTKLEDSAMYFCASSGGLFGNTIYFGEGSWLTVV.

V and J are TRBV7-2 and TRBJ2-7; TRBD2 matches 8 bases. Germline CDR1 SGHTA, CDR2 FQGNSA. The CDR3 has 15 residues. Trimming took 2 bases from V and 3 from J; bases not matched to a gene: 6. The CDR3 region is CASSLSSGGLYEQYF. CDR3 coding DNA: TGTGCCAGCAGCTTATCCAGCGGGGGACTCTACGAGCAGTACTTC.

The V gene is TRBV3-1 (or the pseudogene TRBV3-2), the J gene TRBJ1-3; D is uncertain. The germline V and J ends were trimmed by 3 bases and 4 bases, with 10 bases remaining between them. Germline V gives CDR1 LGHDT, CDR2 YNNKEL (reference sequence). This CDR3 spans 14 amino acids. CDR3 region: CASSQGLGGNTIYF. CDR3 DNA sequence: TGTGCCAGCAGCCAGGGCTTAGGCGGAAACACCATATATTTT.

V is TRBV7-6 and J is TRBJ1-2, with D unclear. The germline V gene encodes CDR1 SGHVS and CDR2 FNYEAQ. The germline V and J ends were trimmed by 6 bases and 5 bases, with 16 bases remaining between them. The CDR3 has 14 residues. Written as DNA, the CDR3 is TGTGCCAGCAGGATTATCACGGGGAATTATGGCTACACCTTC. Translating gives CASRIITGNYGYTF. The full variable domain, with the rest looked up from reference TRBV7-6 and TRBJ1-2, is GAGVSQSPRYKVTKRGQDVALRCDPISGHVSLYWYRQALGQGPEFLTYFNYEAQQDKSGLPNDRFSAERPEGSISTLTIQRTEQRDSAMYRCASRIITGNYGYTFGSGTRLTVV.

The genes are TRBV7-3 and TRBJ1-4; possible D gene TRBD1, 6 bases. Germline lookup yields CDR1 SGHTA and CDR2 FQGTGA. The CDR3 runs to 15 residues. V was clipped by 5 bases and J by 3 bases, with 13 bases between them. CDR3 amino acids: CASSATGSANEKLFF. The CDR3 DNA reads TGTGCCAGCAGCGCTACAGGGTCGGCTAATGAAAAACTGTTTTTT. Supplemented by reference TRBV7-3 and TRBJ1-4, the full variable domain reads GAGVSQTPSNKVTEKGKYVELRCDPISGHTALYWYRQSLGQGPEFLIYFQGTGAADDSGLPNDRFFAVRPEGSVSTLKIQRTERGDSAVYLCASSATGSANEKLFFGSGTQLSVL.

There are a few counts of this clone. The V and J genes are TRBV15 and TRBJ1-4, with D possibly being TRBD1 (6 bases). There are 14 residues in the CDR3. V dropped 1 base and J dropped 3 bases, with 6 bases sitting between them. CDR1 is LNHNV and CDR2 is YYDKDF in the germline V gene (reference sequence). The CDR3 sequence: CATSRGGPNEKLFF. In DNA, the CDR3 is TGTGCCACCAGCAGAGGGGGGCCTAATGAAAAACTGTTTTTT.

This chain links TRBV1 with TRBJ2-1; the listed D gene, TRBD1, was not tested against the DNA. TRBV1 is a pseudogene. The CDR3 is 15 residues long. CDR3 region: CTSREDREAWDEQFF. Written as DNA, the CDR3 is TGCACCAGCCGCGAGGACAGGGAGGCATGGGATGAGCAGTTCTTC.

The V call is TRBV6-5, the J call TRBJ1-2; weak D call: TRBD1 (5 bases). The V end lost 0 bases, the J end lost 4 bases, and 12 bases lay between the germline ends. This CDR3 has 15 residues. Germline CDR1 reads MNHEY; CDR2 reads SVGAGI. CDR3 sequence reads: CASSYSAGFVYGYTF. In DNA, the CDR3 is TGTGCCAGCAGTTACTCGGCAGGGTTCGTCTATGGCTACACCTTC.

The V call is TRBV19, the J call TRBJ1-2; TRBD1 agrees at 8 bases. This CDR3 has 15 amino acids. V gave up 3 bases and J gave up 8 bases; unmatched junction bases: 11. The germline CDR1 and CDR2 sequences are LNHDA and SQIVND (reference sequence). The CDR3 nucleotides are TGTGCCAGTAGTATTAGAACAGGGGGGCAGCGCGGCTACACCTTC. Protein product: CASSIRTGGQRGYTF.

V and J are TRBV7-2 and TRBJ2-5, with 10 bases matching TRBD2. With 1 base clipped from V and 6 bases from J, the junction kept 14 bases outside the gene matches. The CDR3 sequence is 18 residues long. The germline gives CDR1 SGHTA, CDR2 FQGNSA. The CDR3 spells CASSLVGRAGGPGKTQYF. The CDR3 bases are TGTGCCAGCAGCTTAGTTGGCCGAGCGGGGGGGCCCGGAAAGACCCAGTACTTC.

This rearrangement joins TRBV18 to TRBJ1-2; D ambiguous. Germline CDR1 is KGHSH and CDR2 is LQKENI. V shed 5 bases and J shed 0 bases, with 10 bases lying between them. The CDR3 covers 14 residues. The CDR3 bases are TGTGCCAGCTCATTCGCAGATGCTAACTATGGCTACACCTTC. Translation gives CASSFADANYGYTF.

This chain joins TRBV4-1 and TRBJ2-7, with D perhaps matching TRBD1 (6 bases). This CDR3 is 15 amino acids long. Germline-derived CDR1 and CDR2 are MGHRA and YSYEKL. V lost 1 base, J lost 2 bases, and 12 bases lay in between. Written as DNA, the CDR3 is TGCGCCAGCAGCCAAGTTCGCGGACAGACCTACGAGCAGTACTTC. Its translation: CASSQVRGQTYEQYF.